The 26 T cell receptor beta chains below were found in one sample sequenced in a study of shared clonotypes between healthy human individuals. The method was immunoSEQ multiplex PCR; TCRdb's version includes in-frame clones alone and lacks a portion of them. The repertoire holds some 630,000 clones, with around 72% as singletons. The sample comprised memory CD4+ T cells sorted from blood. Subset of the sample: CD45RA-negative fraction. These TCRs come from a woman aged 25 to 45 in good health.

The chain couples TRBV29-1 to TRBJ1-1; 9 positions match TRBD1. Looked up from germline, CDR1 is SQVTM and CDR2 is ANQGSEA. The trim removed 6 bases at V and 6 bases at J, leaving 8 bases unmatched. The CDR3 has 13 residues. The DNA of the CDR3 is TGCAGCGTCGATAAGGGACAGGGCGCTGAAGCTTTCTTT. Its protein product is CSVDKGQGAEAFF.

This chain uses TRBV5-1 with TRBJ2-2, with a tentative D call TRBD2 (6 bases). Germline CDR1 SGHRS, CDR2 YFSETQ. The CDR3 spans 16 residues. The V end was cut by 0 bases, the J end by 0 bases, with 9 bases between. The CDR3 bases are TGCGCCAGCAGCTTGGTTCGGGGGACGAACACCGGGGAGCTGTTTTTT. Its translation is CASSLVRGTNTGELFF.

The chain combines TRBV11-1 with TRBJ2-1, with D possibly matching TRBD1 (6 bases). This CDR3 region has 16 residues. The ends were cut back, 3 bases at V and 11 bases at J, with 23 bases in the middle. Germline CDR1 SGHAT, CDR2 FQDESV (reference sequence). CDR3 nucleotide sequence: TGTGCCAGCAGCTTTGGGTCGACTTATAATAGGGGGAAGCAGTTCTTC. Translation: CASSFGSTYNRGKQFF.

The chain carries TRBV21-1 and TRBJ1-5; the D call of TRBD1 is as the table states it, not checked on the DNA. TRBV21-1 is designated a pseudogene. The CDR3 spans 15 residues. CDR3 sequence: CASSKGSGCNQPQHF. CDR3 in DNA: TGTGCCAGCAGCAAAGGCTCAGGGTGCAATCAGCCCCAGCATTTT.

The gene calls are TRBV4-1 and TRBJ1-2, with TRBD1 matching 7 bases. The CDR3 extends over 14 amino acids. With V trimmed by 2 bases and J by 4 bases, 4 bases remained unmatched. Germline lookup yields CDR1 MGHRA and CDR2 YSYEKL. CDR3 amino acids: CASSQQGGGYGYTF. For the CDR3, the DNA is TGCGCCAGCAGCCAACAGGGGGGGGGCTATGGCTACACCTTC.

The chain recombines TRBV30 with TRBJ1-1; 10 nucleotides agree with TRBD1. Germline CDR1 and CDR2: GTSNPN and SVGIG (reference sequence). CDR3 size: 13 residues. V was clipped by 4 bases and J by 7 bases; unmatched bases: 6. The CDR3 sequence: CAWTGTGASEAFF. The CDR3 nucleotides are TGTGCCTGGACCGGGACAGGGGCGAGTGAAGCTTTCTTT.

This clone was observed a handful of times. This sequence joins TRBV7-2 and TRBJ2-6, with unresolved D. The germline CDR1 and CDR2 sequences are SGHTA and FQGNSA. The CDR3 runs to 15 residues. Trimming removed 1 base from V and 0 bases from J, with 4 bases in between. CDR3 amino acids: CASSLGRSGANVLTF. The CDR3 coding sequence is TGTGCCAGCAGCTTAGGTCGCTCTGGGGCCAACGTCCTGACTTTC.

The table lists this clone with a count of one. The rearrangement uses TRBV18 and TRBJ2-1, with 9 positions matching TRBD2. The CDR3 extends over 16 amino acids. The V gene end was trimmed by 0 bases and the J gene end by 9 bases; junction bases not matched to a gene: 9. Germline values: CDR1 KGHSH, CDR2 LQKENI. In nucleotides, the CDR3 is TGTGCCAGCTCACCACCCGGGACTAGCAATCGGGGTGAGCAGTTCTTC. It specifies CASSPPGTSNRGEQFF.

The rearrangement links TRBV6-1 to TRBJ2-2; TRBD2 matches at 11 bases. Trimming removed 6 bases from V and 1 base from J; junction bases left unmatched: 1. The CDR3 totals 15 residues. Germline loops: CDR1 MNHNS, CDR2 SASEGT. The chain's CDR3 is CASRGTSGNTGELFF. In DNA, the CDR3 is TGTGCCAGCAGGGGGACTAGCGGGAACACCGGGGAGCTGTTTTTT.

V usage is TRBV19 and J usage is TRBJ1-1; D gene unclear. V lost 3 bases and J lost 0, with 11 bases in between. From germline, CDR1 is LNHDA and CDR2 SQIVND (reference sequence). The CDR3 runs 15 residues. The CDR3 DNA follows: TGTGCCAGTAGTATTGCGGGTCTATTGAACACTGAAGCTTTCTTT. This translates into CASSIAGLLNTEAFF.

The chain recombines TRBV2 with TRBJ2-1; D unclear. With 7 bases removed from V and 3 bases from J, the gap between germline ends came to 13 bases. In germline, CDR1 is SNHLY, CDR2 FYNNEI. This CDR3 comprises 14 residues. CDR3 sequence: CASTRLTGYNEQFF. CDR3 sequence (DNA): TGTGCCAGCACCAGACTGACGGGCTACAATGAGCAGTTCTTC.

The rearrangement links TRBV11-3 to TRBJ1-1; TRBD1 matches at 7 bases. The V segment lost 5 bases and the J segment 1 base; nucleotides outside the gene matches: 1. The CDR3 consists of 13 residues. The V gene's germline CDR1 is SGHNT and CDR2 YENEEA. The CDR3 DNA sequence: TGTGCCAGCAGCCCAGGGGGGAACACTGAAGCTTTCTTT. It codes for CASSPGGNTEAFF.

The rearrangement uses TRBV10-3 and TRBJ2-4, with a possible D match to TRBD1 (5 bases). Trimming took off 2 bases at V and 0 bases at J, with 11 bases between the two ends. The CDR3 runs to 16 residues. The germline CDR1 and CDR2 sequences are ENHRY and SYGVKD. CDR3 amino acids: CAISEDSPLAKNIQYF. The CDR3 DNA follows: TGTGCCATCAGTGAGGACAGCCCCCTAGCCAAAAACATTCAGTACTTC.

V usage is TRBV18 and J usage is TRBJ2-4; D might be TRBD2 (6 bases). The germline gives CDR1 KGHSH, CDR2 LQKENI. Trimming took off 2 bases at V and 8 bases at J, with 10 bases between the two ends. The CDR3 has 13 residues. In DNA form, the CDR3 reads TGTGCCAGCTCACCAGGCGGGGAAGACATTCAGTACTTC. Protein product: CASSPGGEDIQYF.

CDR3 nucleotides: TGTGCCAGCAGCAAAGCCCCGGGAATAAGAGAGACCCAGTACTTC. This translates into CASSKAPGIRETQYF. V is TRBV21-1 and J is TRBJ2-5; the table assigns TRBD2, which was not confirmed against the DNA. TRBV21-1 is an annotated pseudogene. The CDR3 is 15 amino acids.

For this clone: The sample carries other DNA sequences with the same CDR3. The chain uses TRBV5-1 and TRBJ2-1, with TRBD1 matching over 11 bases. CDR3 length: 15 residues. V was clipped by 4 bases and J by 5 bases; unmatched bases: 5. Germline V CDR1 and CDR2: SGHRS, YFSETQ. The CDR3 DNA follows: TGCGCCAGCAGCCCGGGACAGGGGGGAGACAATGAGCAGTTCTTC. This translates into CASSPGQGGDNEQFF.

The chain recombines TRBV5-5 with TRBJ1-1; D remains unclear. The V end was cut by 2 bases, the J end by 1 base, with 6 bases between. The CDR3 spans 13 residues. In germline, CDR1 is SGHKS, CDR2 YYEKEE (reference sequence). CDR3 amino acids: CASSFEPNTEAFF. CDR3 nucleotides: TGTGCCAGCAGCTTCGAGCCGAACACTGAAGCTTTCTTT.

The chain recombines TRBV6-1 with TRBJ2-3, with 7 bases aligning to TRBD2. CDR3 length: 15 residues. Germline CDR1 reads MNHNS; CDR2 reads SASEGT. The trim removed 4 bases at V and 4 bases at J, leaving 8 bases unmatched. Here the CDR3 reads CASSVTSGTSDTQYF. As DNA, the CDR3 is TGTGCCAGCAGTGTTACGAGCGGGACCTCAGATACGCAGTATTTT.

The chain recombines TRBV28 with TRBJ2-6, with D possibly TRBD1 on 5 matching bases. This CDR3 comprises 16 residues. Germline V lookup: CDR1 MDHEN, CDR2 SYDVKM. Trimming stripped 3 bases from V and 0 bases from J, with 9 bases between. The CDR3 sequence: CASSFPQGSGANVLTF. DNA for the CDR3: TGTGCCAGCAGTTTCCCCCAGGGCTCTGGGGCCAACGTCCTGACTTTC.

The V call is TRBV6-6, the J call TRBJ1-2; the D gene is possibly TRBD1 (6 bases). Germline CDR1 reads MNHNY; CDR2 reads SVGAGI (reference sequence). This CDR3 spans 15 amino acids. The V end was cut by 7 bases, the J end by 2 bases, with 17 bases between. The CDR3 DNA reads TGTGCCAGCAACCACCTCGGGCAGGGGAACTATGGCTACACCTTC. Its translation is CASNHLGQGNYGYTF.

This rearrangement joins TRBV19 to TRBJ2-5; D is uncertain. Germline CDR1 reads LNHDA; CDR2 reads SQIVND (reference sequence). Trimming pared 3 bases from V and 1 base from J, leaving 9 bases between. This CDR3 is 14 amino acids long. For the CDR3, the DNA is TGTGCCAGTAGTATGCAGCCAGGCCAAGAGACCCAGTACTTC. Its protein is CASSMQPGQETQYF.

The V and J genes are TRBV27 and TRBJ2-1; 9 bases line up with TRBD2. The CDR3 spans 13 residues. Germline CDR1 is MNHEY and CDR2 is SMNVEV (reference sequence). The trim removed 3 bases at V and 8 bases at J, leaving 2 bases unmatched. The chain's CDR3 is CASSFLAGHEQFF. CDR3 coding DNA: TGTGCCAGCAGTTTCCTAGCGGGACATGAGCAGTTCTTC.

V is TRBV19 and J is TRBJ1-1, with 8 bases matching TRBD1. V was clipped by 6 bases and J by 4 bases; unmatched bases: 7. Germline loops: CDR1 LNHDA, CDR2 SQIVND (reference sequence). The CDR3 is made up of 14 amino acids. CDR3 residues: CASRRTGSSTEAFF. The CDR3 DNA reads as TGTGCCAGTAGAAGGACAGGGAGTAGCACTGAAGCTTTCTTT.

The V call is TRBV5-6, the J call TRBJ1-1; D gene uncertain. The CDR3 sequence is 12 residues long. Trimming pared 1 base from V and 10 bases from J, leaving 11 bases between. CDR1 and CDR2 (germline): SGHDT, YYEEEE. This CDR3 reads CASSLTTLGAFF. The CDR3 DNA reads TGTGCCAGCAGCTTGACAACGCTGGGAGCTTTCTTT.

The genes are TRBV9 and TRBJ2-1; TRBD2 agrees at 7 bases. The CDR3 runs 15 residues. Trimming removed 4 bases from V and 6 bases from J; junction bases left unmatched: 10. The germline V gene has CDR1 SGDLS and CDR2 YYNGEE. The CDR3 loop reads CASSPRREGPNEQFF. CDR3 in DNA: TGTGCCAGCAGCCCCAGGAGGGAGGGCCCCAATGAGCAGTTCTTC.

This chain connects TRBV7-2 to TRBJ2-1; D unresolved. The CDR3 consists of 16 residues. Germline lookup yields CDR1 SGHTA and CDR2 FQGNSA. Trimming removed 6 bases from V and 0 bases from J, with 15 bases in between. The CDR3 nucleotides are TGTGCCAGCAGGCAGGACGCCCTAAGCTCCTACAATGAGCAGTTCTTC. This gives the protein CASRQDALSSYNEQFF.